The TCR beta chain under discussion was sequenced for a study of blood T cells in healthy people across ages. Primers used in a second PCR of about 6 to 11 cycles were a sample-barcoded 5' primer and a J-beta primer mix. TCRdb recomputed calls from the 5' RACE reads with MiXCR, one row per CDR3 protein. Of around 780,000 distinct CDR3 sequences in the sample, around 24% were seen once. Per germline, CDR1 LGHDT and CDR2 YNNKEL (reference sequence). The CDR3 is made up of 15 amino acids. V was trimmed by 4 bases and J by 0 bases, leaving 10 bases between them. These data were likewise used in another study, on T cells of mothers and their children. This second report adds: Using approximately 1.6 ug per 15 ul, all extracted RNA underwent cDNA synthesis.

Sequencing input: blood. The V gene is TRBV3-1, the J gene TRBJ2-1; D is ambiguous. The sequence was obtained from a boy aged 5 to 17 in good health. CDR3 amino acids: CASSPSQSSYNEQFF. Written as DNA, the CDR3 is TGTGCCAGCAGCCCCAGTCAGAGCTCCTACAATGAGCAGTTCTTC.